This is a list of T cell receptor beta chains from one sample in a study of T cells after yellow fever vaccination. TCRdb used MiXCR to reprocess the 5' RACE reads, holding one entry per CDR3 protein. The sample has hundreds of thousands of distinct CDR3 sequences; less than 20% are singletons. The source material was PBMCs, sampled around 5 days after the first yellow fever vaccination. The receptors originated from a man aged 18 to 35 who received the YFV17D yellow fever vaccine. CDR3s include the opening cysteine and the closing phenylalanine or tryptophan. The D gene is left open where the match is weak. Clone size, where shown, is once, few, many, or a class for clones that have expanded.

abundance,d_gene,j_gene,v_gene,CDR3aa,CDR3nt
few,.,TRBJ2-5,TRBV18,CASSSNRGGQETQYF,TGTGCCAGCTCATCTAACAGGGGAGGGCAAGAGACCCAGTACTTC
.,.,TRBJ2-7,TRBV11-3,CASSPRESGEQYF,TGTGCCAGCAGCCCCCGGGAAAGCGGCGAGCAGTACTTC
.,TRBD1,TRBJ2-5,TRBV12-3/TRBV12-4,CASSSPGQGKRAQYF,TGTGCCAGCAGTTCTCCGGGACAGGGGAAGAGGGCCCAGTACTTC
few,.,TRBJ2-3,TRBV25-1,CASSEFPSSDTQYF,TGTGCCAGCAGTGAATTCCCCTCTTCAGATACGCAGTATTTT
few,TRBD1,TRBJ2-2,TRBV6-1,CARTDRGVNGELFF,TGTGCCAGAACTGACAGGGGAGTTAACGGGGAGCTGTTTTTT
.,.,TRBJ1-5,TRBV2,CASSATGLNQPQHF,TGTGCCAGCAGCGCAACAGGGCTCAATCAGCCCCAGCATTTT
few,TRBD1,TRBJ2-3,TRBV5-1,CASSFRQGPDTQYF,TGCGCCAGCAGCTTCCGACAGGGTCCAGATACGCAGTATTTT
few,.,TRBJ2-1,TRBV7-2,CASSLNAANSQFF,TGTGCCAGCAGCTTAAATGCGGCCAATTCCCAGTTCTTC
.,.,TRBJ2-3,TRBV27,CASRETGPDTQYF,TGTGCCAGCAGGGAGACGGGCCCAGATACGCAGTATTTT
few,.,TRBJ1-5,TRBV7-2,CASSFVSGDQPQHF,TGTGCCAGCAGCTTCGTGTCTGGTGATCAGCCCCAGCATTTT
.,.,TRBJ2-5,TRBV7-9,CASSPSQLQETQYF,TGTGCCAGCAGCCCGTCACAATTGCAAGAGACCCAGTACTTC
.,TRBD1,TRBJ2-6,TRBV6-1,CASSRGQGFFSGANVLTF,TGTGCCAGCAGCCGGGGACAGGGCTTCTTCTCTGGGGCCAACGTCCTGACTTTC
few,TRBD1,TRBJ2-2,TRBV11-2,CASSFVSPDRVLHTNTGELFF,TGTGCCAGCAGCTTTGTCTCTCCGGACAGGGTCCTTCACACGAACACCGGGGAGCTGTTTTTT
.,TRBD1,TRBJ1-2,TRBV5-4,CASSQQGTGNYGYTF,TGTGCCAGCAGCCAGCAGGGGACAGGGAACTATGGCTACACCTTC
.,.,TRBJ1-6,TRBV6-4,CASSDSGVGNSPLHF,TGTGCCAGCAGTGACTCAGGGGTTGGTAATTCACCCCTCCACTTT
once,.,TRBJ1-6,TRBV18,CASSPREGNSPLHF,TGTGCCAGCTCACCCCGGGAAGGAAATTCACCCCTCCACTTT
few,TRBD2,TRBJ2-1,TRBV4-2,CASSGGTRLYEQFF,TGTGCCAGCAGCGGCGGGACTAGACTCTATGAGCAGTTCTTC
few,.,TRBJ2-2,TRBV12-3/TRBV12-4,CASILTEISTGELFF,TGTGCCAGCATTTTAACCGAGATCAGCACCGGGGAGCTGTTTTTT
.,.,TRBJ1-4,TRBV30,CAWSDGLNEKLFF,TGTGCCTGGAGTGACGGCCTTAATGAAAAACTGTTTTTT
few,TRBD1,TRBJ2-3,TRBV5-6,CASTPGGGSDTQYF,TGTGCCAGCACCCCAGGGGGTGGGTCAGATACGCAGTATTTT
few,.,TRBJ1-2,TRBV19,CASSRQHAVRYGYTF,TGTGCCAGTAGTCGGCAGCATGCGGTTCGTTATGGCTACACCTTC
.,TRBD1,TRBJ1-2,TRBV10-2,CASKGDRGLTPRSYGYTF,TGCGCCAGCAAGGGGGATAGGGGGCTAACCCCCCGATCCTATGGCTACACCTTC
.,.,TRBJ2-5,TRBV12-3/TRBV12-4,CASSLPEAQETQYF,TGTGCCAGCAGTTTACCGGAGGCCCAAGAGACCCAGTACTTC
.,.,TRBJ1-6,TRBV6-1,CASSKGRAPSPLHF,TGTGCCAGCAGCAAGGGACGGGCCCCTTCACCCCTCCACTTT
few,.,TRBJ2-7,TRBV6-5,CASSYGVDGYEQYF,TGTGCCAGCAGTTACGGGGTCGACGGTTACGAGCAGTACTTC
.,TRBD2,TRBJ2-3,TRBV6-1,CASRTSGGPSTDTQYF,TGTGCCAGCCGGACTAGCGGGGGACCAAGCACAGATACGCAGTATTTT
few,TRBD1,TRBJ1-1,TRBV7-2,CASSSKIRGEAFF,TGTGCCAGCAGCTCGAAAATCAGGGGGGAAGCTTTCTTT
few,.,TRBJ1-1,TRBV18,CASSPDRRGEAFF,TGTGCCAGCTCACCCGACAGGAGGGGTGAAGCTTTCTTT
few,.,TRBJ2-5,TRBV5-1,CASSLEPEETQYF,TGCGCCAGCAGCTTGGAGCCTGAAGAGACCCAGTACTTC
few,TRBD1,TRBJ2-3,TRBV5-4,CASSYYQDRAVTDTQYF,TGTGCCAGCAGCTATTACCAGGACAGGGCTGTCACAGATACGCAGTATTTT
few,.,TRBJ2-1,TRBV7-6,CASSQRGILGNEQFF,TGTGCCAGCAGCCAACGAGGAATCCTAGGCAATGAGCAGTTCTTC
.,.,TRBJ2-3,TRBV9,CASSVELGTPTRTDTQYF,TGTGCCAGCAGCGTAGAACTCGGGACTCCAACACGCACAGATACGCAGTATTTT
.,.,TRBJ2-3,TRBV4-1,CASSQDRFTDTQYF,TGCGCCAGCAGCCAAGACAGGTTTACAGATACGCAGTATTTT
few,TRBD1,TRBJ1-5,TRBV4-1,CASSRGDRTSQPQHF,TGCGCCAGCAGCCGAGGGGACAGGACTTCACAGCCCCAGCATTTT
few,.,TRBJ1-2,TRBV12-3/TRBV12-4,CASSLAQNTGINYGYTF,TGTGCCAGCAGTTTAGCGCAAAATACAGGGATAAACTATGGCTACACCTTC
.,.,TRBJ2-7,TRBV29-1,CSVEGRVGHLYEQYF,TGCAGCGTTGAAGGTCGAGTGGGACACCTTTACGAGCAGTACTTC